This T cell receptor beta chain was retrieved from a study of cytomegalovirus exposure and HLA in healthy donors. Overall study findings and caveats: While the bulk of TCR sequences proved rare, some public TCRs turned up in many donors. Cytomegalovirus association was assigned to more than 150 TCR beta chains. Three chains linked to CMV were shown in vitro to be specific for CMV antigens.

The donors were in the roughly 110-subject validation cohort, distinct from the approximately 700-subject first cohort. Assay: immunoSEQ multiplex PCR; the TCRdb copy retains only in-frame clones and omits some. Of some 310,000 clones detected, approximately 88% appear once; the ten largest clones hold around 0.96%. CDR1 and CDR2 (germline): LGHNA, YSLEER. J gave up 4 bases and V 3 bases, and 9 bases lay outside the gene matches. The CDR3 extends over 16 amino acids. In the case of this clone: Its target is not known.

The TCR was taken from a man aged 25-40 years in good health and CMV-seronegative. What was sequenced was PBMCs. This rearrangement joins TRBV4-3 to TRBJ2-1, with TRBD2 identical over 7 bases. For the CDR3, the DNA is TGCGCCAGCAGCCACCGACCGCGCGGGGGATACAATGAGCAGTTCTTC. It encodes CASSHRPRGGYNEQFF.